These 23 T cell receptor beta chains were sequenced from one sample in a study of beta chain features in type 1 diabetes. Broader study findings: A moderate, significant TCRB CDR3 shortening appeared in type 1 diabetes across four CD4+ subsets.

No antigen is known for these receptors. The whole isolated RNA underwent reverse transcription, so sequencing captured expressed TCRB transcripts. Assay used: immunoSEQ multiplex PCR; TCRdb lists only in-frame clones, some missing. The sample shows 300,000 or so clones, 13% to 15% of them seen only once. The sequencing sample was made of naive CD4+ T cells from blood. These receptors all come from a man younger than 40 with type 1 diabetes.

This clone came up a few times. The rearrangement links TRBV2 to TRBJ2-1; TRBD2 matches at 10 bases. The CDR3 is 15 amino acids. V shed 6 bases and J 3 bases; nucleotides not matched to a gene: 5. Germline loops: CDR1 SNHLY, CDR2 FYNNEI. The DNA of the CDR3 is TGTGCCAGCAGACCCTCTAGCGGGGGCTACAATGAGCAGTTCTTC. It codes for CASRPSSGGYNEQFF.

V usage is TRBV28 and J usage is TRBJ2-4; D unclear. Trimming took 4 bases from V and 14 from J, leaving 12 bases between them. The CDR3 has 11 residues. Per germline, CDR1 MDHEN and CDR2 SYDVKM. The CDR3 sequence: CASSYRRVKYF. In DNA form, the CDR3 reads TGTGCCAGCAGTTATCGCCGGGTCAAGTACTTC.

This clone was seen repeatedly, ten times or more. This chain uses TRBV29-1 with TRBJ2-1; D ambiguous. The V end lost 5 bases, the J end lost 2 bases, and 10 bases lay between the germline ends. The CDR3 length is 13 residues. Germline V gene lookup returns CDR1 SQVTM and CDR2 ANQGSEA. CDR3 residues: CSVIEVAYNEQFF. For the CDR3, the DNA is TGCAGCGTTATCGAGGTAGCCTACAATGAGCAGTTCTTC.

This clone was counted a few times. This chain uses TRBV27 with TRBJ1-5; 9 positions match TRBD1. In germline, CDR1 is MNHEY, CDR2 SMNVEV (reference sequence). This CDR3 spans 15 amino acids. V was pared by 6 bases and J by 5 bases, with 8 bases of the junction left unmatched. The CDR3 DNA follows: TGTGCCAGCAGGGCCGGGACAGGGCCCGATCAGCCCCAGCATTTT. This encodes CASRAGTGPDQPQHF.

V usage is TRBV7-9 and J usage is TRBJ1-1; D gene ambiguous. V was trimmed by 7 bases and J by 1 base, leaving 13 bases between them. Looked up from germline, CDR1 is SEHNR and CDR2 is FQNEAQ (reference sequence). The CDR3 consists of 14 residues. The CDR3 region has the DNA TGTGCCAGCATCCCGGCGGCGACGAACACTGAAGCTTTCTTT. Translating gives CASIPAATNTEAFF.

This clone was seen a handful of times. The chain carries TRBV7-3 and TRBJ2-7; 7 bases are shared with TRBD2. Germline CDR1 is SGHTA and CDR2 is FQGTGA. The CDR3 is made up of 14 amino acids. V trimming: 5 bases; J trimming: 3 bases; junction bases outside the gene matches: 7. The CDR3 loop reads CASSPTGGHYEQYF. CDR3 bases: TGTGCCAGCAGCCCGACGGGAGGACACTACGAGCAGTACTTC.

There are a few counts of this clone. The chain employs TRBV5-1 and TRBJ2-2; 8 bases are shared with TRBD2. The ends lost 2 bases at V and 1 base at J; junction bases unmatched: 4. This CDR3 is built from 16 residues. The germline V gene encodes CDR1 SGHRS and CDR2 YFSETQ. The CDR3 spells CASSFLLAENTGELFF. In DNA, the CDR3 is TGCGCCAGCAGCTTTTTACTAGCGGAGAACACCGGGGAGCTGTTTTTT. Drawing the rest from reference TRBV5-1 and TRBJ2-2, the complete variable domain is KAGVTQTPRYLIKTRGQQVTLSCSPISGHRSVSWYQQTPGQGLQFLFEYFSETQRNKGNFPGRFSGRQFSNSRSEMNVSTLELGDSALYLCASSFLLAENTGELFFGEGSRLTVL.

This chain connects TRBV19 to TRBJ2-1; D is unresolved. V shed 10 bases and J shed 5 bases, with 18 bases lying between them. The CDR3 extends over 14 amino acids. Germline V gene data show CDR1 as LNHDA and CDR2 as SQIVND (reference sequence). Here the CDR3 DNA reads TGTGCCACCCGAGACGGCCTAGGAGACAATGAGCAGTTCTTC. Translating it yields CATRDGLGDNEQFF.

The chain recombines TRBV28 with TRBJ2-1; D perhaps matches TRBD1 (5 bases). CDR1 MDHEN and CDR2 SYDVKM come from the germline V gene. CDR3 length equals 17 residues. V dropped 6 bases and J dropped 4 bases, with 22 bases sitting between them. The CDR3 DNA sequence: TGTGCCAGCAGCCCGGCCGGTGGCCTAGGGGCTTACAATGAGCAGTTCTTC. Its translation is CASSPAGGLGAYNEQFF.

The genes are TRBV19 and TRBJ2-2, with a tentative D call TRBD1 (6 bases). This CDR3 contains 12 residues. The ends were cut back, 8 bases at V and 3 bases at J, with 7 bases in the middle. Germline lookup yields CDR1 LNHDA and CDR2 SQIVND (reference sequence). The CDR3 DNA sequence: TGTGCCAGTTACAGGGACACCGGGGAGCTGTTTTTT. Protein: CASYRDTGELFF.

This clone was detected only a few times. CDR3 DNA: TGTGCCACCAGCAGGGGCCTCGAGGATACGCAGTATTTT. This gives the protein CATSRGLEDTQYF. J is TRBJ2-3 and V is TRBV15, with D uncertain. Trimming removed 3 bases from V and 6 bases from J, with 10 bases in between. Germline V gives CDR1 LNHNV, CDR2 YYDKDF (reference sequence). The CDR3 covers 13 residues.

This sequence joins TRBV13 and TRBJ2-3; 8 bases line up with TRBD2. The CDR3 is made up of 15 amino acids. CDR1 PRHDT and CDR2 FYEKMQ come from the germline V gene (reference sequence). V lost 5 bases and J lost 2; bases outside the gene matches: 6. The CDR3 sequence: CASSPKLAVTDTQYF. The DNA of the CDR3 is TGTGCCAGCAGCCCGAAACTAGCGGTCACAGATACGCAGTATTTT.

This clone was seen more than once but under ten times. This chain joins TRBV6-4 and TRBJ2-7; D is perhaps TRBD2 (5 bases). The germline V gene encodes CDR1 MRHNA and CDR2 SNTAGT. The CDR3 has 16 residues. The V end was cut by 3 bases, the J end by 0 bases, with 15 bases between. Here the CDR3 DNA reads TGTGCCAGCAGTGAAATCCGCCCGGGGAGCTCCTACGAGCAGTACTTC. Protein: CASSEIRPGSSYEQYF.

This clone was detected a few times. The CDR3 loop reads CASSPTTGYGYTF. The CDR3 nucleotides are TGCGCCAGCAGCCCCACGACAGGGTATGGCTACACCTTC. This chain links TRBV5-1 with TRBJ1-2; 7 bases agree with TRBD1. Germline-derived CDR1 and CDR2 are SGHRS and YFSETQ. The CDR3 has 13 amino acids. V shed 4 bases, J shed 5 bases, and the junction held 5 bases outside the gene matches.

This clone was counted only a few times. CDR3 loop: CASSLAGQGMAEAFF. The CDR3 region has the DNA TGTGCCAGCAGCTTAGCGGGACAGGGGATGGCTGAAGCTTTCTTT. The V and J genes are TRBV7-2 and TRBJ1-1; the match to TRBD1 covers 10 bases. The CDR3 totals 15 residues. The V gene end was trimmed by 0 bases and the J gene end by 6 bases; junction bases not matched to a gene: 4. CDR1 and CDR2 (germline): SGHTA, FQGNSA.

This clone was detected only a few times. The chain has TRBV29-1 and TRBJ2-3, with a weak D call TRBD1 (5 bases). The CDR3 contains 10 residues. V was cut by 5 bases and J by 6 bases, with 6 bases left in between. Germline V gene lookup returns CDR1 SQVTM and CDR2 ANQGSEA. CDR3 residues: CSVKGDTQYF. CDR3 bases: TGCAGCGTTAAGGGGGATACGCAGTATTTT.

The chain uses TRBV30 and TRBJ1-5; D might be TRBD1 (5 bases). V was clipped by 0 bases and J by 6 bases, with 15 bases between them. CDR1 and CDR2 (germline): GTSNPN, SVGIG (reference sequence). This CDR3 has 15 residues. The chain's CDR3 is CAWSVATSGGQPQHF. Here the CDR3 DNA reads TGTGCCTGGAGTGTGGCCACATCGGGGGGTCAGCCCCAGCATTTT.

The CDR3 spells CASSPQGAMGYNEQFF. CDR3 nucleotide sequence: TGTGCCAGTAGTCCCCAGGGGGCAATGGGGTACAATGAGCAGTTCTTC. The rearrangement links TRBV19 to TRBJ2-1; TRBD1 matches at 8 bases. The CDR3 loop spans 16 amino acids. The V gene end was trimmed by 5 bases and the J gene end by 4 bases; junction bases not matched to a gene: 10. Germline-derived CDR1 and CDR2 are LNHDA and SQIVND (reference sequence).

This clone has a handful of counts. The chain employs TRBV28 and TRBJ2-7, with D possibly being TRBD1 (6 bases). CDR1 is MDHEN and CDR2 is SYDVKM in the germline V gene. The CDR3 sequence is 12 residues long. Trimming left V 1 base short and J 6 bases short, with 7 bases between. The CDR3 sequence: CASSLSRGEQYF. Written as DNA, the CDR3 is TGTGCCAGCAGTTTATCCAGGGGCGAGCAGTACTTC.

This clone was counted a few times. The V and J genes are TRBV25-1 and TRBJ2-7; a possible D gene is TRBD1 (6 bases). Germline CDR1 is MGHDK and CDR2 is SYGVNS. This CDR3 has 13 amino acids. Trimming left V 6 bases short and J 4 bases short, with 13 bases between. DNA of the CDR3: TGTGCCAGCAGGCCCGGGACAACATACGAGCAGTACTTC. Translated, it gives CASRPGTTYEQYF.

This clone was picked up a small number of times. This chain uses TRBV5-1 with TRBJ2-5; 8 bases line up with TRBD1. The germline V gene has CDR1 SGHRS and CDR2 YFSETQ. Unmatched junction bases numbered 9, after V lost 4 bases and J lost 4 bases. This CDR3 has 15 amino acids. The CDR3 reads CASSGGQASGETQYF. The DNA for the CDR3 is TGCGCCAGCAGCGGGGGACAGGCCTCTGGAGAGACCCAGTACTTC. The full variable domain, rest sourced from reference TRBV5-1 and TRBJ2-5, is KAGVTQTPRYLIKTRGQQVTLSCSPISGHRSVSWYQQTPGQGLQFLFEYFSETQRNKGNFPGRFSGRQFSNSRSEMNVSTLELGDSALYLCASSGGQASGETQYFGPGTRLLVL.

This clone was recorded a few times. The V and J genes are TRBV7-6 and TRBJ1-5, with D perhaps matching TRBD1 (5 bases). This CDR3 comprises 14 residues. Trimming cost V 5 bases and J 3 bases, with 11 bases left between them. Germline V gene data show CDR1 as SGHVS and CDR2 as FNYEAQ. The CDR3, as DNA: TGTGCCAGCAGCGCGACAGCCTTCAATCAGCCCCAGCATTTT. Translated, it gives CASSATAFNQPQHF.

This chain uses TRBV19 with TRBJ1-2; no definite D call. CDR1 is LNHDA, CDR2 SQIVND, per germline (reference sequence). CDR3 size: 13 residues. Trimming shortened V by 3 bases and J by 4 bases, and 9 bases separated the two germline ends. CDR3 region: CASSIPGVYGYTF. CDR3 nucleotides: TGTGCCAGTAGTATCCCGGGAGTCTATGGCTACACCTTC.